The next 4 T cell receptor beta chains were all read from a single sample in a study of T cells in women clearing cervical HPV infection. Some clones are missing from TCRdb's copy, which holds only in-frame ones; the method was immunoSEQ multiplex PCR. This sample contains 10,000 to 15,000 clones. The sample was blood buffy coat. All receptors come from a woman aged 18 to 75 with a cervical HPV16 infection that either progressed to CIN3+ or cleared (not recorded which).

Points on this clone: The read is 3 residues too short to cover the CDR3 end, so that end is filled in from the germline J gene. V and J are TRBV19 and TRBJ2-3, with 12 bases matching TRBD2. The CDR3 has 16 residues. The germline V gene has CDR1 LNHDA and CDR2 SQIVND (reference sequence). The CDR3 loop is CASSRRGLAGQETQYF. The CDR3 bases that were read are TGTGCCAGTAGCCGAAGAGGACTAGCGGGGCAAGAGACG. The full variable domain, rest sourced from reference TRBV19 and TRBJ2-3, is DGGITQSPKYLFRKEGQNVTLSCEQNLNHDAMYWYRQDPGQGLRLIYYSQIVNDFQKGDIAEGYSVSREKKESFPLTVTSAQKNPTAFYLCASSRRGLAGQETQYFGPGTRLTVL.

Note on this clone: The CDR3 goes on 3 residues after the read ends, and that part is filled in from the germline J gene. The chain carries TRBV19 and TRBJ1-5, with D tentatively TRBD1 (6 bases). The germline CDR1 and CDR2 sequences are LNHDA and SQIVND (reference sequence). This CDR3 spans 12 amino acids. The V gene lost 11 bases and the J gene lost 3 bases, with 11 bases spanning the gap. CDR3 in amino acids: CASDRNNQPQHF. The sequenced CDR3 bases are TGTGCCTCGGACAGAAACAATCAGCCC.

A note on this clone: With the read ending 3 residues before the CDR3 end, the germline J gene is used to fill in that end. The chain carries TRBV5-4 and TRBJ2-5, with 9 bases matching TRBD2. The CDR3 extends over 13 amino acids. With V trimmed by 3 bases and J by 5 bases, 2 bases remained unmatched. The germline CDR1 and CDR2 sequences are SGHNT and YYREEE (reference sequence). CDR3 DNA (partial): TGTGCCAGCAGCTCCGGACTAGCGGAGACC. Translation: CASSSGLAET. The entire CDR3 reads CASSSGLAETQYF.

The DNA read from the CDR3 is TGCGCCAGCAGCTTCAGTACAACTAATGAAAAG. This translates into CASSFSTTNEK. The entire CDR3 protein reads CASSFSTTNEKLFF. This rearrangement joins TRBV5-1 to TRBJ2-2; D call uncertain. The observed sequence ends 3 residues before the CDR3 terminus, with the missing tail filled in from the germline J gene. This CDR3 region has 14 residues. Germline V gives CDR1 SGHRS, CDR2 YFSETQ.